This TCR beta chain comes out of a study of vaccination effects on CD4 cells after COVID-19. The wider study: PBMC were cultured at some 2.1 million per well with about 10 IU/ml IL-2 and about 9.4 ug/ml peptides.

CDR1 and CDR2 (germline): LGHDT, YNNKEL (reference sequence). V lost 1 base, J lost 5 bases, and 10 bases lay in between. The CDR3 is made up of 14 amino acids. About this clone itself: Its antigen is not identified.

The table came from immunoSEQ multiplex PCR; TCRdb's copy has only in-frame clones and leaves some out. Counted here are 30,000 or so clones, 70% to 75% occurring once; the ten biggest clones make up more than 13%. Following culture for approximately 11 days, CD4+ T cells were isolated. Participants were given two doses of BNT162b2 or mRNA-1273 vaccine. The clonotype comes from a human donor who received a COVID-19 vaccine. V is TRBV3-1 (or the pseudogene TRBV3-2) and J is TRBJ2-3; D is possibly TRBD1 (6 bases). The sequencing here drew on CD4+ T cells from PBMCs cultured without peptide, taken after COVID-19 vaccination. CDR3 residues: CASSQGGQVDTQYF. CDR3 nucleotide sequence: TGTGCCAGCAGCCAAGGGGGGCAGGTAGATACGCAGTATTTT.